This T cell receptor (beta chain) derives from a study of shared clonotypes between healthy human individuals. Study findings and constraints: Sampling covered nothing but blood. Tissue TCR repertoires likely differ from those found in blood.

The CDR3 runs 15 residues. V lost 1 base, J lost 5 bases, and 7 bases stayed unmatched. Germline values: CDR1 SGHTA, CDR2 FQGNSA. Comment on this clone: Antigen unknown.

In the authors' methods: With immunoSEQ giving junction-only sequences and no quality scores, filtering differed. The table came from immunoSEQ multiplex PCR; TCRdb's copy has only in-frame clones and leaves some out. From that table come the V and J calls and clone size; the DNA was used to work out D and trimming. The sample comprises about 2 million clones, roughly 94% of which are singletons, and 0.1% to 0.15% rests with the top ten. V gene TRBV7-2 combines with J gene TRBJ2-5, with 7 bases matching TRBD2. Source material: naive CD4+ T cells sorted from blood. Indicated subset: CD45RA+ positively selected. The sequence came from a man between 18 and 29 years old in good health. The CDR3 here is CASSLVGGVRETQYF. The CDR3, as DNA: TGTGCCAGCAGCTTAGTTGGGGGGGTTCGGGAGACCCAGTACTTC.